This T cell receptor beta chain originates from a study of T cells in Graves' hyperthyroidism and ophthalmopathy. Regarding the study as a whole: For ophthalmopathy, model prediction preceded onset by a median around 7 months.

The germline V gene has CDR1 SGHRS and CDR2 YFSETQ. Losses at the gene ends were 0 bases for V and 4 bases for J; bases not matched to a gene: 9. The CDR3 runs 18 residues. This clonotype was detected ten times or more. Antigen: not known. TCR beta CDR3 regions were amplified from RNA transcripts. The primer set for the first-round RT-PCR of the TCR CDR3 was HTBI. TCRdb called the multiplex PCR reads again in MiXCR, with one record for every CDR3 protein. The profile shows some 650,000 distinct CDR3 sequences, about a sixth of them singletons. The sequence was collected from a woman aged 40 to 49 with Graves' ophthalmopathy. This chain joins TRBV5-1 and TRBJ2-5, with 13 positions matching TRBD2. Material for sequencing was blood. The chain's CDR3 is CASSLGGTSGIGGETQYF. CDR3 nucleotides: TGCGCCAGCAGCTTGGGGGGGACTAGCGGGATAGGTGGAGAGACCCAGTACTTC.